This record covers a single TCR beta chain. The entry originates in a study of T cell responses to AZD1222 COVID-19 vaccine. TCRdb keeps only in-frame clones here, not all; method: immunoSEQ multiplex PCR. The data hold about 90,000 clones, with 75% to 90% observed a single time. The receptor was isolated from an adult who received the AZD1222 COVID-19 vaccine. The starting material was peripheral blood, obtained 28 days after the second AZD1222 dose.

The CDR3 reads CASSLGPRGGLAKNIQYF. The CDR3 coding sequence is TGTGCCAGCAGCTTAGGCCCTCGCGGGGGTTTAGCCAAAAACATTCAGTACTTC. The genes are TRBV13 and TRBJ2-4, with 7 bases fitting TRBD2. The ends lost 0 bases at V and 0 bases at J; junction bases unmatched: 8. In germline, CDR1 is PRHDT, CDR2 FYEKMQ (reference sequence). CDR3 size: 18 residues.